This record covers a single T cell receptor (beta chain). The sample is drawn from a study of OX40 agonist ivuxolimab in advanced cancers. Study in general: Hepatocellular carcinoma, melanoma, renal cell or head and neck cancer affected the dose-escalation patients.

TCRdb's copy holds only in-frame clones and misses some; the assay was immunoSEQ multiplex PCR. The sample contains about 70,000 clones, more than 70% of which appear only once. CDR1 is SGHRS, CDR2 YFSETQ, per germline. The J segment lost 7 bases and the V segment lost 0 bases, leaving 4 bases of the junction unmatched. The CDR3 is 14 residues long. The starting material was CD4+ or CD8+ T cells sorted from blood, obtained in a trial of the OX40 agonist ivuxolimab. The receptor was derived from an adult with an advanced solid tumor such as melanoma, head and neck, liver or kidney cancer. This chain joins TRBV5-1 and TRBJ2-1, with TRBD2 identical over 7 bases. The CDR3 region is CASSLAGLGNEQFF. The CDR3 region has the DNA TGCGCCAGCAGCTTGGCAGGACTAGGGAATGAGCAGTTCTTC.